This T cell receptor beta chain was observed in a study of CD8 T cells in ankylosing spondylitis. Study-level results: From matched ankylosing spondylitis synovial fluid, disease-linked clones were reportedly recovered at significantly enriched levels.

Comments on this clonotype: Its antigen is as yet unknown.

MiXCR, run by TCRdb on the 5' RACE reads, gives a single entry per CDR3 protein. This repertoire shows around 210,000 distinct CDR3 sequences, 8% to 10% found once; its top ten account for 4.5% to 5%. This CDR3 has 13 amino acids. Germline loops: CDR1 DFQATT, CDR2 SNEGSKA (reference sequence). The junction had 8 bases not matched to a gene; V was cut back by 5 bases and J by 9 bases. This sequence joins TRBV20-1 and TRBJ2-1; TRBD1 matches 9 bases. The sequence derives from a female donor with ankylosing spondylitis or in good health (not recorded which). Sequencing was performed on blood, either unsorted or a sorted T cell fraction (not recorded which). The CDR3: CSAHRGLSGEQFF. The CDR3 DNA reads as TGCAGTGCTCACAGGGGGCTAAGCGGTGAGCAGTTCTTC.